The entry below describes one T cell receptor (beta chain). This record comes from a study of blood T cells in healthy people across ages. In the study overall: About one barcoded beta molecule per two T cells came from capture by template switching.

A second about 7 to 11 cycle PCR used barcoded and J-beta primers. TCRdb passed the 5' RACE reads through MiXCR, listing each CDR3 protein once. The table shows approximately 900,000 distinct CDR3 sequences, with just under 30% occurring only once. The CDR3 loop spans 13 amino acids. Germline V gives CDR1 DFQATT, CDR2 SNEGSKA (reference sequence). The V end was cut by 3 bases, the J end by 1 base, with 7 bases between. The same data also contributed to another study, on T cells of mothers and their children. From that second work: Second-round PCR products received sample barcodes and 2-4 random nucleotides from the M1S primer. For unrelated pairs as for related ones, thymic selection shapes TCR recombination output similarly.

The sequence came from a woman between 40 and 50 years old in good health. The genes are TRBV20-1 and TRBJ1-5, with unresolved D. The source material was blood. The CDR3 region is CSARDGSNQPQHF. DNA of the CDR3: TGCAGTGCTAGGGACGGGAGCAATCAGCCCCAGCATTTT.